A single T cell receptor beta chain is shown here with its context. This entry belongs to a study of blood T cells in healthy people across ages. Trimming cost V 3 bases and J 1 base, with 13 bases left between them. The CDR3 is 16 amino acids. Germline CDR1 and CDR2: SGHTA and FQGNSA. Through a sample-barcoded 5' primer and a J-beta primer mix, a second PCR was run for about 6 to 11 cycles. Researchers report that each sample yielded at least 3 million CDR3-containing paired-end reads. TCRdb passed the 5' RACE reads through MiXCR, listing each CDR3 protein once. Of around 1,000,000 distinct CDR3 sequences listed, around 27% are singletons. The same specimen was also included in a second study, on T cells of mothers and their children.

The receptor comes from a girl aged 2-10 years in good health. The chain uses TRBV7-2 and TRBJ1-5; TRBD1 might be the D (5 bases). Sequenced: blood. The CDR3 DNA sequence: TGTGCCAGCAGCTTGGAGGGGATAGGAAGCAATCAGCCCCAGCATTTT. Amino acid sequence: CASSLEGIGSNQPQHF.